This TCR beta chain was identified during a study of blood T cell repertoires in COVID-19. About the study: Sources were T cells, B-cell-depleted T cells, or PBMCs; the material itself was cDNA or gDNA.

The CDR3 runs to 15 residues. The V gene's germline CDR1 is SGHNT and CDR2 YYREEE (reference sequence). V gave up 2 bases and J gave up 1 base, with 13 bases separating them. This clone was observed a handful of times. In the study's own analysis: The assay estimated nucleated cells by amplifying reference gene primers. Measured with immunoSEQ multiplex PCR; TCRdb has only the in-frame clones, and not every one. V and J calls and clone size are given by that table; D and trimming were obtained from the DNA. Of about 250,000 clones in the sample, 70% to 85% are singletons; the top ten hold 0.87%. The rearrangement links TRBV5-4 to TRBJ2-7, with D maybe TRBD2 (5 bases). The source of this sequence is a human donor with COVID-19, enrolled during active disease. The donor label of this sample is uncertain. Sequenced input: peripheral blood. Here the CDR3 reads CASSLLDSGSYEQYF. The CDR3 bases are TGTGCCAGCAGCTTATTGGACTCGGGTTCCTACGAGCAGTACTTC.